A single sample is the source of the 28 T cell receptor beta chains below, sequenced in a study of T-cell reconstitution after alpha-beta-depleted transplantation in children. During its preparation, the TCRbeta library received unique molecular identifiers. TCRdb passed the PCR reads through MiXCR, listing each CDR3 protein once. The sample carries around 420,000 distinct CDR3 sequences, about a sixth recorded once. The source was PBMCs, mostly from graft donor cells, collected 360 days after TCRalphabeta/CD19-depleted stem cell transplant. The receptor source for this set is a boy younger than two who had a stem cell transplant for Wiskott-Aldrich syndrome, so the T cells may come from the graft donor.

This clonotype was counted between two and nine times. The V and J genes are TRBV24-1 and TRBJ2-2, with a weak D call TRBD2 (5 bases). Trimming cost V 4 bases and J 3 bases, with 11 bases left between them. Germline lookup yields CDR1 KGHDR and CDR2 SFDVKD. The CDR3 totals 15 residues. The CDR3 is CATSDGPDYTGELFF. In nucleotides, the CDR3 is TGTGCCACCAGTGACGGGCCGGACTACACCGGGGAGCTGTTTTTT.

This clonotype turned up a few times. The CDR3, as DNA: TGTGCCAGCAGTCCGAGCTCCTATAATTCACCCCTCCACTTT. It specifies CASSPSSYNSPLHF. The J gene is TRBJ1-6, the V gene TRBV12-3 or TRBV12-4; D is uncertain. The length of the CDR3 is 14 residues. Trimming removed 5 bases at V and 0 bases at J, with 5 bases between.

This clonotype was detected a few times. CDR3 residues: CASSLGPGRASYEQYF. The CDR3 nucleotides read TGTGCCAGCAGTTTGGGGCCGGGCAGGGCCTCCTACGAGCAGTACTTC. The chain joins TRBV12-3 or TRBV12-4 to TRBJ2-7, with a tentative D call TRBD1 (5 bases). The CDR3 contains 16 residues. Trimming pared 3 bases from V and 0 bases from J, leaving 15 bases between.

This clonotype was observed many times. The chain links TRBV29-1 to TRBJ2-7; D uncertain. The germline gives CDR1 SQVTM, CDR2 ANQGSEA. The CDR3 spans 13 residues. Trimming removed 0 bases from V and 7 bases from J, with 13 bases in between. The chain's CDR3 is CSVEDHRRGEQYF. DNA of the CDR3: TGCAGCGTTGAAGATCACCGTCGTGGAGAGCAGTACTTC.

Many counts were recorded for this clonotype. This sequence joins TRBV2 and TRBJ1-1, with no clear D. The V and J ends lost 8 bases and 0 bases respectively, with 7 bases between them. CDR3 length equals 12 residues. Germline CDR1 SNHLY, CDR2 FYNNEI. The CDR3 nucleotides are TGTGCCAGCGGCCAGATGAACACTGAAGCTTTCTTT. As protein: CASGQMNTEAFF.

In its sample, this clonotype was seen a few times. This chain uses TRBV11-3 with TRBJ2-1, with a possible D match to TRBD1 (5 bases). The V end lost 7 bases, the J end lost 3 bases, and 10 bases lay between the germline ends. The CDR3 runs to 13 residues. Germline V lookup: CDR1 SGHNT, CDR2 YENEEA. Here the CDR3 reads CASTPDSYNEQFF. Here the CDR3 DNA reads TGTGCCAGCACCCCCGACAGCTACAATGAGCAGTTCTTC. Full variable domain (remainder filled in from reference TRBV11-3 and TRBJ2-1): EAGVVQSPRYKIIEKKQPVAFWCNPISGHNTLYWYLQNLGQGPELLIRYENEEAVDDSQLPKDRFSAERLKGVDSTLKIQPAELGDSAVYLCASTPDSYNEQFFGPGTRLTVL.

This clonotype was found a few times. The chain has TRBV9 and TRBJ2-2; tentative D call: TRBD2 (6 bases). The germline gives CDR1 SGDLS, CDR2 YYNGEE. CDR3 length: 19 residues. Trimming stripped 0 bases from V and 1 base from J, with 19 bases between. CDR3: CASSVAPRRAVRNTGELFF. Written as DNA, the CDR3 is TGTGCCAGCAGCGTAGCCCCCCGGAGGGCCGTCAGGAACACCGGGGAGCTGTTTTTT.

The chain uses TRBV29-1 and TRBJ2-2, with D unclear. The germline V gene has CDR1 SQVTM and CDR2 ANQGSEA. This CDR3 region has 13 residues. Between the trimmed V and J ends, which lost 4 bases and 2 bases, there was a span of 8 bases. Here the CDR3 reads CSVAARNTGELFF. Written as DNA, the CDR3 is TGCAGCGTTGCGGCCAGAAACACCGGGGAGCTGTTTTTT.

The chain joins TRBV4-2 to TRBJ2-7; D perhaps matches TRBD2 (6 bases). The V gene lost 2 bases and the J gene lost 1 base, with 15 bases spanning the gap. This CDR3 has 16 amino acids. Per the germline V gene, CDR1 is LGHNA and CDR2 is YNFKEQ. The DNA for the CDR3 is TGTGCCAGCAGCCAACTTGGGGGGACTCTTTCCTACGAGCAGTACTTC. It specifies CASSQLGGTLSYEQYF.

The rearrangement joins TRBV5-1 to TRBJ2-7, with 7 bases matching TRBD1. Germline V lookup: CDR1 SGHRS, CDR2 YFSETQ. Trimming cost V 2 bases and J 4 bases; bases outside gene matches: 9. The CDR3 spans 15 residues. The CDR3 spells CASSFTDRTFYEQYF. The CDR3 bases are TGCGCCAGCAGCTTCACGGACAGGACCTTTTACGAGCAGTACTTC.

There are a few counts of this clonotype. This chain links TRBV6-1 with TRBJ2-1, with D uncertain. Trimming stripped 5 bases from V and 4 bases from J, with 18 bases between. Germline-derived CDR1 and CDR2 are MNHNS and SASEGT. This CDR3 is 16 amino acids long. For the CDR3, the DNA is TGTGCCAGCAGTAGAAGTACCAGGATACGTTACAATGAGCAGTTCTTC. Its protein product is CASSRSTRIRYNEQFF.

The CDR3 is CASLFFAMGGYTF. The DNA of the CDR3 is TGCGCCAGTTTGTTCTTCGCCATGGGGGGCTACACCTTC. The chain joins TRBV5-1 to TRBJ1-2, with D hard to call. The CDR3 is 13 residues long. Trimming pared 8 bases from V and 8 bases from J, leaving 19 bases between. Germline-derived CDR1 and CDR2 are SGHRS and YFSETQ.

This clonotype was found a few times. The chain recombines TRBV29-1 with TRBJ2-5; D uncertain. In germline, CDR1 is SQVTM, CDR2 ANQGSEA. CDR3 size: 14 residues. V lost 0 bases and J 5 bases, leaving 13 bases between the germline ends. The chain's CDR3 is CSVEEVRKGETQYF. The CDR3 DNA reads TGCAGCGTTGAAGAAGTAAGGAAGGGTGAGACCCAGTACTTC.

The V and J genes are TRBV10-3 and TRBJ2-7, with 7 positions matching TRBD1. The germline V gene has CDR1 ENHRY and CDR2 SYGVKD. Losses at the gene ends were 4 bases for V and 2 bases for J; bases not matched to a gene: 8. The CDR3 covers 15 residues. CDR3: CAISGPMGQPYEQYF. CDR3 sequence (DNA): TGTGCCATCAGTGGACCAATGGGACAGCCCTACGAGCAGTACTTC.

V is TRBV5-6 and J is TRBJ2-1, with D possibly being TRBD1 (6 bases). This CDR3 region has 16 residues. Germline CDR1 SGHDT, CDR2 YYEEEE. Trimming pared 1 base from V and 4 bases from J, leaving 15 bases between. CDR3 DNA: TGTGCCAGCAGCTTGCCGGGACATGACATTTACAATGAGCAGTTCTTC. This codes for CASSLPGHDIYNEQFF.

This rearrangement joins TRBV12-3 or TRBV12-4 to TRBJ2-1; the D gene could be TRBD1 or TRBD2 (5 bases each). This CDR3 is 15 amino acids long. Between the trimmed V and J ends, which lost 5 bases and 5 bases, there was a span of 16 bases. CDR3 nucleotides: TGTGCCAGCAGTCGTCCGGGGCTAGGGGACAATGAGCAGTTCTTC. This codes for CASSRPGLGDNEQFF.

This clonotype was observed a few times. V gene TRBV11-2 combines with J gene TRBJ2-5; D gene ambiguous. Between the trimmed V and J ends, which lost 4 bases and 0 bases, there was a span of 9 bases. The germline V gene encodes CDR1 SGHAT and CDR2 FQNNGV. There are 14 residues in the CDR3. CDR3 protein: CASSSYRYQETQYF. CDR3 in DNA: TGTGCCAGCAGCTCCTACCGGTACCAAGAGACCCAGTACTTC.

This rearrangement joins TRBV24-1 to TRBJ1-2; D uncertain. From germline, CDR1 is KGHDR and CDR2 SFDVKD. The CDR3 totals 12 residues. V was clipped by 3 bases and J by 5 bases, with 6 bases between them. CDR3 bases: TGTGCCACCAGTGATCCTTGGTATGGCTACACCTTC. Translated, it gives CATSDPWYGYTF.

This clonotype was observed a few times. CDR3 loop: CASSSDGLLVYEQYF. CDR3 bases: TGTGCCAGCAGTTCCGACGGGCTCTTAGTTTACGAGCAGTACTTC. This sequence joins TRBV6-5 and TRBJ2-7; no definite D call. Trimming shortened V by 4 bases and J by 4 bases, and 17 bases separated the two germline ends. Germline V gene data show CDR1 as MNHEY and CDR2 as SVGAGI. This CDR3 spans 15 amino acids.

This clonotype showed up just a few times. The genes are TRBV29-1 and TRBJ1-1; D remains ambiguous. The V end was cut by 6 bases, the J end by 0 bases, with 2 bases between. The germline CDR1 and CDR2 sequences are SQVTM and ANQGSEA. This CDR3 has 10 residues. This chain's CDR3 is CSVMNTEAFF. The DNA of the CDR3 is TGCAGCGTGATGAACACTGAAGCTTTCTTT.

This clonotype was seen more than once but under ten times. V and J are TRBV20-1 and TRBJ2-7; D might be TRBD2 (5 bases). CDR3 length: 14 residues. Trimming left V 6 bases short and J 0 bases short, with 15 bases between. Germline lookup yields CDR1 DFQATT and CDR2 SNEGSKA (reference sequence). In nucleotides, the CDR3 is TGCAGTGCCTTGTCCCGGACTCGCTCCTACGAGCAGTACTTC. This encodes CSALSRTRSYEQYF.

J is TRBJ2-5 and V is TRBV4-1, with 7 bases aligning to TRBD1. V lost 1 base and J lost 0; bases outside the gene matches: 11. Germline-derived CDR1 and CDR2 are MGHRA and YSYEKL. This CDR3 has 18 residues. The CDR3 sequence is CASSQGSPTGKDQETQYF. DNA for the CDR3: TGCGCCAGCAGCCAAGGTTCGCCGACAGGGAAGGACCAAGAGACCCAGTACTTC.

In nucleotides, the CDR3 is TGTGCCAGCAGGGGACAGGGGAGGCAGTACTTC. Its translation is CASRGQGRQYF. V and J are TRBV25-1 and TRBJ2-7, with 10 bases fitting TRBD1. Germline loops: CDR1 MGHDK, CDR2 SYGVNS. The CDR3 extends over 11 amino acids. The V and J ends lost 6 bases and 9 bases, in that order; junction bases with no gene match: 2.

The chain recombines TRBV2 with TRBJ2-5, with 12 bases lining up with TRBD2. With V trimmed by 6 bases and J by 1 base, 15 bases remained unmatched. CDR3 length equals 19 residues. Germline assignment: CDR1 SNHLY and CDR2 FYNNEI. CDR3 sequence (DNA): TGTGCCAGCAGCGCATGGACTAGCGGGGAGTTTGGGGCCCAAGAGACCCAGTACTTC. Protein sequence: CASSAWTSGEFGAQETQYF.

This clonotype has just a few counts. The CDR3 DNA follows: TGTGCCAGCAGTGATCCCCTTACAGGGCCCGGGGAGCTGTTTTTT. The encoded protein is CASSDPLTGPGELFF. The V gene is TRBV25-1, the J gene TRBJ2-2, with D tentatively TRBD1 (6 bases). The CDR3 extends over 15 amino acids. The germline gives CDR1 MGHDK, CDR2 SYGVNS. V was clipped by 3 bases and J by 6 bases, with 14 bases between them.

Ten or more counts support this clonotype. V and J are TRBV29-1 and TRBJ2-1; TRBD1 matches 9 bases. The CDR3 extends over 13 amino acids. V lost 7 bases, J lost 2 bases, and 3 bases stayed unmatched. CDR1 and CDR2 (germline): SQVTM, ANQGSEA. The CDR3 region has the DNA TGCAGCGCCCGACAGGGGGCCTACAATGAGCAGTTCTTC. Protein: CSARQGAYNEQFF.

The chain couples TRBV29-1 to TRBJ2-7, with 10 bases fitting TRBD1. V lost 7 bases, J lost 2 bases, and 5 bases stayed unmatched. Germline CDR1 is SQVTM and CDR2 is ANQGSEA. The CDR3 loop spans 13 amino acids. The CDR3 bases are TGCAGCGGCGCGACAGGGGGCCCCTACGAGCAGTACTTC. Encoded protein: CSGATGGPYEQYF.

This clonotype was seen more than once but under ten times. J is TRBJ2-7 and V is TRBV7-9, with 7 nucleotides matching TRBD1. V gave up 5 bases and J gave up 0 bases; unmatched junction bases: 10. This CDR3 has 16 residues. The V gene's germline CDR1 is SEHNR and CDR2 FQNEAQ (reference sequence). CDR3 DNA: TGTGCCAGCAGCCCTAGACCCTGGGACAGCTCCTACGAGCAGTACTTC. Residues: CASSPRPWDSSYEQYF. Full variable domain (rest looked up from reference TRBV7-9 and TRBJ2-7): DTGVSQNPRHKITKRGQNVTFRCDPISEHNRLYWYRQTLGQGPEFLTYFQNEAQLEKSRLLSDRFSAERPKGSFSTLEIQRTEQGDSAMYLCASSPRPWDSSYEQYFGPGTRLTVT.